These 9 T cell receptor beta chains came from one sample sequenced in a study of OX40 agonist ivuxolimab in advanced cancers. TCRdb's table, derived via immunoSEQ multiplex PCR, lists solely in-frame clones and lacks some. The sample yields fewer than 70,000 clones, around 90% seen once. Sequenced here: CD4+ or CD8+ T cells sorted from blood, sampled in a trial of the OX40 agonist ivuxolimab. The receptors were gathered from an adult with an advanced solid tumor such as melanoma, head and neck, liver or kidney cancer.

This clone was counted once. The rearrangement joins TRBV7-8 to TRBJ2-3; 7 nucleotides agree with TRBD1. Germline-derived CDR1 and CDR2 are SGHVS and FQNEAQ. Trimming at V came to 5 bases and at J to 2 bases, leaving 13 bases not matched to a gene. The CDR3 is 17 amino acids. The CDR3 DNA is TGTGCCAGCAGCGCAGGGGGTAAGGTGCCTTCCACAGATACGCAGTATTTT. This sequence encodes CASSAGGKVPSTDTQYF.

The table lists this clone with a count of one. The J gene is TRBJ2-3, the V gene TRBV7-6; unclear D gene. The CDR3 contains 16 residues. Germline V gives CDR1 SGHVS, CDR2 FNYEAQ. V was clipped by 1 base and J by 0 bases, with 11 bases between them. In DNA form, the CDR3 reads TGTGCCAGCAGCTTAGACTCGATACCTAGCACAGATACGCAGTATTTT. Protein product: CASSLDSIPSTDTQYF.

The chain uses TRBV9 and TRBJ2-2; the match to TRBD2 covers 11 bases. This CDR3 has 16 residues. Germline CDR1 and CDR2: SGDLS and YYNGEE. J was trimmed by 2 bases and V by 4 bases; bases with no gene match: 4. The CDR3 loop reads CASSTGTSGNTGELFF. Written as DNA, the CDR3 is TGTGCCAGCAGCACCGGGACTAGCGGTAACACCGGGGAGCTGTTTTTT.

The V and J genes are TRBV27 and TRBJ2-1; 12 bases agree with TRBD2. With 5 bases clipped from V and 4 bases from J, the junction kept 3 bases outside the gene matches. This CDR3 has 15 residues. Germline V gene lookup returns CDR1 MNHEY and CDR2 SMNVEV (reference sequence). In nucleotides, the CDR3 is TGTGCCAGCAGTCGGACTAGCGGGGAATACAATGAGCAGTTCTTC. This gives the protein CASSRTSGEYNEQFF.

The chain carries TRBV18 and TRBJ2-1; perhaps TRBD2 as D (6 bases). V lost 4 bases to trimming and J lost 9 bases, with 22 bases between them. This CDR3 comprises 16 residues. Looked up from germline, CDR1 is KGHSH and CDR2 is LQKENI. The DNA for the CDR3 is TGTGCCAGCTCACTCCGGGAGAACCGTCTGTATGGTGAGCAGTTCTTC. This codes for CASSLRENRLYGEQFF.

The chain recombines TRBV4-2 with TRBJ2-3, with 8 bases matching TRBD2. Germline CDR1 reads LGHNA; CDR2 reads YNFKEQ. Trimming took 0 bases from V and 2 from J; bases not matched to a gene: 7. There are 17 residues in the CDR3. The CDR3 protein is CASSQDAGRGTTDTQYF. CDR3 in DNA: TGTGCCAGCAGCCAAGATGCCGGGAGGGGGACCACAGATACGCAGTATTTT.

The chain links TRBV5-1 to TRBJ1-1; D might be TRBD1 (6 bases). Germline CDR1 SGHRS, CDR2 YFSETQ. The germline V and J ends were trimmed by 4 bases and 3 bases, with 10 bases remaining between them. The CDR3 consists of 13 residues. This CDR3 is CASSRTGYTEAFF. CDR3 DNA sequence: TGCGCCAGCAGCCGAACAGGGTACACTGAAGCTTTCTTT.

The J gene is TRBJ2-3, the V gene TRBV10-2; D is uncertain. The CDR3 runs 12 residues. V lost 3 bases to trimming and J lost 2 bases, with 3 bases between them. CDR1 is WSHSY, CDR2 SAAADI, per germline. CDR3 sequence reads: CASSDFTDTQYF. In DNA, the CDR3 is TGCGCCAGCAGTGATTTCACAGATACGCAGTATTTT.

The chain combines TRBV27 with TRBJ2-2, with 10 bases matching TRBD2. The CDR3 sequence is 17 residues long. V was clipped by 0 bases and J by 6 bases; unmatched bases: 7. Germline V gene lookup returns CDR1 MNHEY and CDR2 SMNVEV (reference sequence). The CDR3 nucleotides are TGTGCCAGCAGTTTATCGAGCCTAGCGGGAGTTTCCGGGGAGCTGTTTTTT. Amino acid sequence: CASSLSSLAGVSGELFF.